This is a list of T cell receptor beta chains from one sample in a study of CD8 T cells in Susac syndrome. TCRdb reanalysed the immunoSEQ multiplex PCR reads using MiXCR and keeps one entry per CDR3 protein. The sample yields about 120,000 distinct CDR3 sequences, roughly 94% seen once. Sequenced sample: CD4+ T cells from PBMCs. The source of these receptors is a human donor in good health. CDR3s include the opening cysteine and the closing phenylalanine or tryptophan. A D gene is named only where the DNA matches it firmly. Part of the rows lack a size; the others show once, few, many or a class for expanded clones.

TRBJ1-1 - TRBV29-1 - TGCAGCGCCGATCGCGACAGTTTGAACACTGAAGCTTTCTTT CSADRDSLNTEAFF
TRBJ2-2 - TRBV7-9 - TGTGCCAGCAGCCGCACTAAAACAGACACGACCGGGGAGCTGTTTTTT CASSRTKTDTTGELFF
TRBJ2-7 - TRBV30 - TGTGCCTGGAGTGTACAACGGTACGAGCAGTACTTC CAWSVQRYEQYF
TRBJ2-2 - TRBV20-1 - TGCAGTGCTAGAGACTCGAACACCGGGGAGCTGTTTTTT CSARDSNTGELFF
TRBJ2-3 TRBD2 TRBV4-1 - TGCGCCAGCAGCCTTGCTAGCGGTTCTAGCACAGATACGCAGTATTTT CASSLASGSSTDTQYF
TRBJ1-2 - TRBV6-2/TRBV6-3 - TGTGCCAGCAGTTACAAATTCCTTACCAATGGCTACACCTTC CASSYKFLTNGYTF
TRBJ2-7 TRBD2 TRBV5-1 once TGCGCCAGCAGCTACGGTCCCGCGGGAGCAACTGACTACGAGCAGTACTTC CASSYGPAGATDYEQYF
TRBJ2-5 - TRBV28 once TGTGCCAGCAACACGGCGAAAAAAGAGACCCAGTACTTC CASNTAKKETQYF
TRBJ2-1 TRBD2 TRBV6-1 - TGTGCCAGCAAAGTTACTAGCGGGAACGCTGAGCAGTTCTTC CASKVTSGNAEQFF
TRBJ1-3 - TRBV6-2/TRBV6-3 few TGTGCCAGCAGTGTCGACGGAAACACCATATATTTT CASSVDGNTIYF
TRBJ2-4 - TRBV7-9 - TGTGCCAGCAGCTTAGCCCCGGGTAACAAAAACATTCAGTACTTC CASSLAPGNKNIQYF
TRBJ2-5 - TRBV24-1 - TGTGCCACCAGTGATTTGTATCAAGAGACCCAGTACTTC CATSDLYQETQYF
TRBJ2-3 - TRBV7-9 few TGTGCCAGCAGCGCCGTGACGGGAGATACGCAGTATTTT CASSAVTGDTQYF
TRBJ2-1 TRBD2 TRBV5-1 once TGCGCCAGCAGCTTGACTAGCGGGAGCTCCTCCTACAATGAGCAGTTCTTC CASSLTSGSSSYNEQFF
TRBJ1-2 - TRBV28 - TGTGCCAGCAGTTTAGGATATCGGGTGGGCTATGGCTACACCTTC CASSLGYRVGYGYTF
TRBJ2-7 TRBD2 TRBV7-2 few TGTGCCAGCAGTTTGACTAGCGGGACCTACGAGCAGTACTTC CASSLTSGTYEQYF
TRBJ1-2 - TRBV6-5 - TGTGTCACCGGGGGGGGGAACTATGGCTACACCTTC CVTGGGNYGYTF
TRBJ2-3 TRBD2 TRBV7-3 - TGTGCCAGCAGCTTAAACGGGGCTAGCGGGAGCGGCGATACGCAGTATTTT CASSLNGASGSGDTQYF
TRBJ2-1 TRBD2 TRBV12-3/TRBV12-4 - TGTGCCAGCAGTCGGACTAGCGGGGGATTCTACAATGAGCAGTTCTTC CASSRTSGGFYNEQFF
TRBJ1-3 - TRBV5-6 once TGTGCCAGCAGCGCCCTTTACCGGGACCCCCAGGCACGGACACGGGGAAACACCATATATTTT CASSALYRDPQARTRGNTIYF
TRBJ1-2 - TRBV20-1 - TGCAGTGCAAACGGGGGGCTGGACCCTTCTGGGGCCTATGGCTACACCTTC CSANGGLDPSGAYGYTF
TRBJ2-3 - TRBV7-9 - TGTGCCAGCAGCTCGTTGGGGGGACCCGACAGAACCACAGATACGCAGTATTTT CASSSLGGPDRTTDTQYF
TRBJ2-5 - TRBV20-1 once TGCAGTGCTAGAGATCCAGCGGGCCAAGAGACCCAGTACTTC CSARDPAGQETQYF
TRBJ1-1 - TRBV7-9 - TGTGCCAGCAGCTCTGGACTGGCAAACACTGAAGCTTTCTTT CASSSGLANTEAFF
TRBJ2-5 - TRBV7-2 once TGTGCCAGCAGCTCCCTAGGGTTGGAGACCCAGTACTTC CASSSLGLETQYF
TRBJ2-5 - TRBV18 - TGTGCCAGCTCACCACCGGGACTCTACCAAGAGACCCAGTACTTC CASSPPGLYQETQYF
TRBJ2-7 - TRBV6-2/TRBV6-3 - TGTGCCAGCAGTTCGCAGGCCCACGAGCAGTACTTC CASSSQAHEQYF
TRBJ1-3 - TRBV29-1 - TGCAGCGTTGACGGGAATTCTGGAAACACCATATATTTT CSVDGNSGNTIYF
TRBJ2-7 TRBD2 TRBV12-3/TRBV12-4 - TGTGCCAGCAGTTTAGGGACTAGAGCAACCTACGAGCAGTACTTC CASSLGTRATYEQYF
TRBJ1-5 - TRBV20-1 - TGCAGTGCTGATGACCAGGTCGGGGAGCCCCAGCATTTT CSADDQVGEPQHF
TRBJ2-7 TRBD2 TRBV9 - TGTGCCAGCAGCGCGGGACTAGCGGAGGACGAGCAGTACTTC CASSAGLAEDEQYF
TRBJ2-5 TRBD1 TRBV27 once TGTGCCAGCAGTACTACCCGACAGGGACAAGAGACCCAGTACTTC CASSTTRQGQETQYF
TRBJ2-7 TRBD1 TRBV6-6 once TGTGCCAGCAGGGATGGGACAGGGAGCTCCTACGAGCAGTACTTC CASRDGTGSSYEQYF
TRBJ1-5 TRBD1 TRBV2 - TGTGCCAGCAGTGTCCGGGACAGAGGTAATCAGCCCCAGCATTTT CASSVRDRGNQPQHF
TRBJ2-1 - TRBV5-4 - TGTGCCAGCAGCATCAGCTCTCGGCAGGGGCACCAGTTCTTC CASSISSRQGHQFF
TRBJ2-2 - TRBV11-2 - TGTGCCAGCAGCTTAGTCGGGTCGCCCGGGAACACCGGGGAGCTGTTTTTT CASSLVGSPGNTGELFF
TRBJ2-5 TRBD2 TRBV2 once TGTGCCAGCAGGAGGACTAGCGGGAGTGGGGGAGAGACCCAGTACTTC CASRRTSGSGGETQYF
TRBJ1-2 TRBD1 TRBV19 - TGTGCCACCACTCCAGGGGGGCACAGTGGCTACACCTTC CATTPGGHSGYTF
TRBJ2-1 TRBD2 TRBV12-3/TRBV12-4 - TGTGCCAGCAGTGTTGGGACTAGCGGGAGGGCCGATAATGAGCAGTTCTTC CASSVGTSGRADNEQFF